The following is a T cell receptor beta chain sequence with its context. This entry belongs to a study of cytomegalovirus exposure and HLA in healthy donors. The protocol was immunoSEQ multiplex PCR, while the TCRdb copy is restricted to in-frame clones and leaves out a portion. The data show about 220,000 clones, about 90% seen once. CDR3 length: 19 amino acids. Germline V lookup: CDR1 LNHNV, CDR2 YYDKDF (reference sequence). The V gene end was trimmed by 7 bases and the J gene end by 4 bases; junction bases not matched to a gene: 20. The sequence was collected from a woman in her late teens or twenties in good health and CMV-seronegative. This chain connects TRBV15 to TRBJ2-2; 8 nucleotides line up with TRBD2. The specimen was PBMCs. CDR3 sequence (DNA): TGTGCCACCACGGAGATCGTCGGGAGGGCCTCCATATCCACCGGGGAGCTGTTTTTT. Translated, it gives CATTEIVGRASISTGELFF.